This entry features one T cell receptor (beta chain) sequence. Its antigen is not known. Germline values: CDR1 SNHLY, CDR2 FYNNEI. The CDR3 is made up of 14 amino acids. V was pared by 4 bases and J by 1 base, with 10 bases between. TCRdb's table, derived via immunoSEQ multiplex PCR, lists solely in-frame clones and lacks some. This repertoire shows about 100,000 clones, 75% to 95% found once; its top ten account for 1.3%. The data were taken from a study of T cell responses to AZD1222 COVID-19 vaccine. Overall study context: Analysis merged second doses at about 4 or about 12 weeks. Whole-study findings and limits: White British ancestry dominated among donors, who included more females, and clonal diversity was possibly underestimated. Repertoire samples came only from after the peak T cell response. The study reported that nearly half of spike-specific TCRs target unmutated variant regions.

This TCR came from an adult in good health. The V gene is TRBV2, the J gene TRBJ1-2; D is perhaps TRBD1 (6 bases). The material sequenced was peripheral blood, taken on day 0 of AZD1222 vaccination. In nucleotides, the CDR3 is TGTGCCAGCAGTGGACAGGAATATAACTATGGCTACACCTTC. Protein product: CASSGQEYNYGYTF.